Listed below are T cell receptor beta chains from one sample, sequenced in a study of Tregs in tolerant kidney transplant recipients. Using immunoSEQ multiplex PCR, the repertoire was profiled, and TCRdb retains in-frame clones only, with some absent. The sample consists of tens of thousands of clones, approximately 93% of them appearing once. The material sequenced was CD4+ T cells from blood, taken before the transplant. These receptors originate from a human donor who received a combined kidney and bone marrow transplant. The CDR3 runs from the conserved cysteine through the conserved F or W. D genes are given only for firm matches. Size values are once, few and many counts, or a class for expanded clones, and some rows have none.

14	TRBV19	NA	NA	TRBJ2-2	CASSPSRGPGELFF	TGTGCCAGTAGTCCCTCTCGAGGCCCGGGGGAGCTGTTTTTT
17	TRBV10-3	few	TRBD2	TRBJ2-7	CAISESGSGVYWDEQYF	TGTGCCATCAGTGAGTCTGGTAGCGGGGTCTACTGGGACGAGCAGTACTTC
15	TRBV7-3	NA	NA	TRBJ2-7	CASSLRGGSNYEQYF	TGTGCCAGCAGCTTAAGGGGGGGCTCCAACTACGAGCAGTACTTC
14	TRBV10-3	NA	TRBD2	TRBJ2-7	CAIKGSGNSYEQYF	TGTGCCATCAAGGGTAGCGGGAACTCCTACGAGCAGTACTTC
13	TRBV5-1	NA	TRBD1	TRBJ2-5	CASGDRGDGTQYF	TGCGCCAGTGGGGACAGGGGAGATGGGACCCAGTACTTC
13	TRBV15	NA	TRBD2	TRBJ2-5	CATSWGREETQYF	TGTGCCACCAGCTGGGGGAGGGAAGAGACCCAGTACTTC
13	TRBV2	few	NA	TRBJ2-7	CASSPSGVYEQYF	TGTGCCAGCAGTCCTTCCGGAGTCTACGAGCAGTACTTC
18	TRBV11-3	NA	TRBD2	TRBJ2-2	CASQGHTWSGSWAGELFF	TGTGCCAGCCAAGGGCATACGTGGAGCGGGAGTTGGGCCGGGGAGCTGTTTTTT
15	TRBV4-1	NA	TRBD1	TRBJ2-1	CASSPNRGRGNEQFF	TGCGCCAGCAGCCCCAACAGGGGGCGCGGCAATGAGCAGTTCTTC
16	TRBV7-9	NA	TRBD1	TRBJ2-2	CASSPHGQGARGELFF	TGTGCCAGCAGCCCCCATGGGCAGGGGGCGCGCGGGGAGCTGTTTTTT
15	TRBV5-5	NA	TRBD2	TRBJ2-2	CASSLTSGGTGELFF	TGTGCCAGCAGCCTGACTAGCGGGGGCACCGGGGAGCTGTTTTTT
14	TRBV7-3	NA	TRBD1	TRBJ2-5	CASSADRADETQYF	TGTGCCAGCAGCGCGGACAGGGCGGACGAGACCCAGTACTTC
17	TRBV18	NA	NA	TRBJ1-3	CASSPYRVPPSGNTIYF	TGTGCCAGCTCACCATACAGGGTTCCACCCTCTGGAAACACCATATATTTT
17	TRBV4-3	once	TRBD1	TRBJ1-6	CASSQVPGQGASSPLHF	TGCGCCAGCAGCCAGGTTCCAGGTCAGGGGGCTAGTTCACCCCTCCACTTT
14	TRBV9	NA	NA	TRBJ1-3	CASSHGSSGNTIYF	TGTGCCAGCAGCCACGGGAGCTCTGGAAACACCATATATTTT
15	TRBV5-4	NA	NA	TRBJ1-1	CASSFGRQVNTEAFF	TGTGCCAGCAGCTTTGGCAGGCAAGTGAACACTGAAGCTTTCTTT
14	TRBV6-5	NA	NA	TRBJ2-3	CASSSLSGADTQYF	TGTGCCAGCAGTTCTCTTTCAGGGGCAGATACGCAGTATTTT
10	TRBV20-1	NA	NA	TRBJ1-2	CSVDSRGYTF	TGCAGTGTAGACAGTCGTGGCTACACCTTC
13	TRBV7-2	NA	TRBD1	TRBJ1-2	CASSLDRGYGYTF	TGTGCCAGCAGCTTAGACAGGGGGTATGGCTACACCTTC
18	TRBV4-2	NA	TRBD2	TRBJ2-3	CASSQRTSGGLSTDTQYF	TGTGCCAGCAGCCAAAGGACTAGCGGGGGGTTAAGCACAGATACGCAGTATTTT
13	TRBV6-5	NA	TRBD1	TRBJ1-2	CASRKQGAYGYTF	TGTGCCAGCAGGAAACAGGGGGCCTATGGCTACACCTTC
14	TRBV7-3	NA	NA	TRBJ2-1	CASSKGDTLNEQFF	TGTGCCAGCAGTAAGGGGGATACTCTCAATGAGCAGTTCTTC
14	TRBV7-2	once	NA	TRBJ2-7	CASSLVQGTYEQYF	TGTGCCAGCAGCTTAGTACAGGGTACCTACGAGCAGTACTTC
15	TRBV5-1	NA	TRBD2	TRBJ2-5	CASSFGTSGGETQYF	TGCGCCAGCAGCTTTGGGACTAGCGGGGGGGAGACCCAGTACTTC
17	TRBV10-3	NA	TRBD1	TRBJ2-1	CAISERGQGLPYNEQFF	TGTGCCATCAGTGAAAGGGGACAGGGTCTACCTTACAATGAGCAGTTCTTC
15	TRBV6-5	NA	NA	TRBJ1-5	CASSYSGGGGGPQHF	TGTGCCAGCAGTTACTCTGGAGGGGGGGGAGGACCCCAGCATTTT
14	TRBV15	NA	NA	TRBJ2-1	CATGGATSYNEQFF	TGTGCCACCGGGGGGGCTACCTCCTACAATGAGCAGTTCTTC
11	TRBV28	NA	NA	TRBJ1-1	CASGRETEAFF	TGTGCCAGCGGCCGGGAGACTGAAGCTTTCTTT
16	TRBV14	once	TRBD2	TRBJ2-1	CASSQTSTSRYNEQFF	TGTGCCAGCAGCCAAACTTCGACTAGCAGGTACAATGAGCAGTTCTTC
14	TRBV19	NA	NA	TRBJ2-7	CASSIGQAPYEQYF	TGTGCCAGTAGTATAGGACAAGCTCCCTACGAGCAGTACTTC